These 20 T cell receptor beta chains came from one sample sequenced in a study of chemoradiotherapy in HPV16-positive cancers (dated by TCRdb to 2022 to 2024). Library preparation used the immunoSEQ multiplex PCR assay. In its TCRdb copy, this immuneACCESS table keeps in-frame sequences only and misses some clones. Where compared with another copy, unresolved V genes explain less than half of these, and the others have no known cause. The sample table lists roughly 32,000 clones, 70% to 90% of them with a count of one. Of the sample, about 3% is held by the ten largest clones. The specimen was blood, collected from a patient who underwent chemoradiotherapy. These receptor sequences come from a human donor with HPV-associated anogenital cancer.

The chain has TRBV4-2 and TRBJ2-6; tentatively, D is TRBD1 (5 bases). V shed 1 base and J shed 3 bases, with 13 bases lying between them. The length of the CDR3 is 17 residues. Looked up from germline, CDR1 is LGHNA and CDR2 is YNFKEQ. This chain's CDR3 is CASSQASGFNGANVLTF. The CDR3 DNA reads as TGTGCCAGCAGCCAAGCATCAGGGTTTAATGGGGCCAACGTCCTGACTTTC.

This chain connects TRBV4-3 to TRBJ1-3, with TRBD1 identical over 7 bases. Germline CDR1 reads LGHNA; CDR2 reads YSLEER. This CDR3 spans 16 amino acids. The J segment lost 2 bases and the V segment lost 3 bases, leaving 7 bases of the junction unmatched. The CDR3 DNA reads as TGCGCCAGCAGCCAGGCCGACAGGGTAGCTGGAAACACCATATATTTT. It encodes CASSQADRVAGNTIYF.

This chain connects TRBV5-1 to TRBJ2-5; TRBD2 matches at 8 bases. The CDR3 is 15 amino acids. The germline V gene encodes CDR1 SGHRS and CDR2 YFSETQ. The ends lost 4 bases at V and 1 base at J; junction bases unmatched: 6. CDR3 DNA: TGCGCCAGCAGCCCCGGGGGGGGGATCCAAGAGACCCAGTACTTC. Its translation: CASSPGGGIQETQYF.

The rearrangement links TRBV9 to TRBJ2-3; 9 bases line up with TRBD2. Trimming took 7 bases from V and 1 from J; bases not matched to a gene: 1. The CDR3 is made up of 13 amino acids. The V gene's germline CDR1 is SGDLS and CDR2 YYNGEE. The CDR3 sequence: CASEREGTDTQYF. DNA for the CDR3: TGTGCCAGCGAGCGGGAGGGCACAGATACGCAGTATTTT.

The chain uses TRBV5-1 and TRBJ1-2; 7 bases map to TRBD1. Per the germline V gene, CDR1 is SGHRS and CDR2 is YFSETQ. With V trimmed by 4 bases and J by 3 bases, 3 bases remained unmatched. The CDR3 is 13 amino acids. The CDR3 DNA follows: TGCGCCAGCAGCACCACAGGGGACTATGGCTACACCTTC. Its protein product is CASSTTGDYGYTF.

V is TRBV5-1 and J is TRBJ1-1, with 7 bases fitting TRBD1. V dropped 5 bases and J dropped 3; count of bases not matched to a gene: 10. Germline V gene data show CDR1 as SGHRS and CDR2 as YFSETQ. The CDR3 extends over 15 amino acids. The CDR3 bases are TGCGCCAGCAGACCCAGGACAGGTTTGGACACTGAAGCTTTCTTT. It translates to CASRPRTGLDTEAFF.

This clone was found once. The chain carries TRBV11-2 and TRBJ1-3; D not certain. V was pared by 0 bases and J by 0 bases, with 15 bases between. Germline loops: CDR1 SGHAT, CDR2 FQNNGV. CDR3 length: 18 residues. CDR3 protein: CASSLDRFSASSGNTIYF. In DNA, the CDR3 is TGTGCCAGCAGCTTAGATCGTTTTTCGGCATCCTCTGGAAACACCATATATTTT.

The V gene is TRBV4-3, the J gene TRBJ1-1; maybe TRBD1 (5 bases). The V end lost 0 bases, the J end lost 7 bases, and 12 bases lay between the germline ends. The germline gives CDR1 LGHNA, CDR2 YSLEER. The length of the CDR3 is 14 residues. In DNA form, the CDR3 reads TGCGCCAGCAGCCAAGAACCCAGGGCGGGTGAAGCTTTCTTT. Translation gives CASSQEPRAGEAFF.

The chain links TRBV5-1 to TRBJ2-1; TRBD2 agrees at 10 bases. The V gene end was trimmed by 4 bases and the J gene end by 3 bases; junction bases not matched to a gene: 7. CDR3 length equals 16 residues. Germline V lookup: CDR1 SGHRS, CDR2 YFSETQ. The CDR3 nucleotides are TGCGCCAGCAGCCTAAGACTAGCGGGCGTCTACAATGAGCAGTTCTTC. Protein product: CASSLRLAGVYNEQFF.

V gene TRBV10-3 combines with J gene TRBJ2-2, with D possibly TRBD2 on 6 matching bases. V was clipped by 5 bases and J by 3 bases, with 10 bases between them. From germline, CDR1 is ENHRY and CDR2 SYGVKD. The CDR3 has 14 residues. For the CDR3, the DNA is TGTGCCATCAGTCACCCTAGCGACACCGGGGAGCTGTTTTTT. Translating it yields CAISHPSDTGELFF.

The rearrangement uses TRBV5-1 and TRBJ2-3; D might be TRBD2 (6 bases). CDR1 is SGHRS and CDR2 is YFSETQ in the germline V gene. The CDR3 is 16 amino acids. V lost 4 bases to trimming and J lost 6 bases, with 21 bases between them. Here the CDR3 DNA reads TGCGCCAGCAGCGAAAAAGCGGGTATACCCGGTGATACGCAGTATTTT. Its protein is CASSEKAGIPGDTQYF.

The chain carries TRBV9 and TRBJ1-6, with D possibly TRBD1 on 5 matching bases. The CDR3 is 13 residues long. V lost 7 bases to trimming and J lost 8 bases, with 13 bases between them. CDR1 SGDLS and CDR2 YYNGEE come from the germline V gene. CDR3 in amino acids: CASQVGDDSPLHF. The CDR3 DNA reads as TGTGCCAGCCAGGTGGGGGACGATTCACCCCTCCACTTT. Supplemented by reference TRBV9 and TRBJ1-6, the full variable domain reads DSGVTQTPKHLITATGQRVTLRCSPRSGDLSVYWYQQSLDQGLQFLIQYYNGEERAKGNILERFSAQQFPDLHSELNLSSLELGDSALYFCASQVGDDSPLHFGNGTRLTVT.

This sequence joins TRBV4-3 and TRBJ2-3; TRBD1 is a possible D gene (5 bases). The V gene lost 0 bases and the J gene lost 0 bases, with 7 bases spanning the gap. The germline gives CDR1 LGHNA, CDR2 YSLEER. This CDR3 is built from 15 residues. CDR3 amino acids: CASSQDRTSTDTQYF. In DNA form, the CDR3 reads TGCGCCAGCAGCCAAGATCGGACAAGCACAGATACGCAGTATTTT.

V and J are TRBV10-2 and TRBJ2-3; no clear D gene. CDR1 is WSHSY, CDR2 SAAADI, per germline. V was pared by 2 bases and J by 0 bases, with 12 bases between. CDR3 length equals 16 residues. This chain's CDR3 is CASSEPPDTSTDTQYF. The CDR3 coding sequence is TGCGCCAGCAGTGAGCCACCAGATACTAGCACAGATACGCAGTATTTT.

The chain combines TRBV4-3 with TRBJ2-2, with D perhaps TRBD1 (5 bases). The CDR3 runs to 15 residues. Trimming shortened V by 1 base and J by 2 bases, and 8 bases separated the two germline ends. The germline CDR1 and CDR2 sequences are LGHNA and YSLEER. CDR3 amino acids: CASSQGQGNTGELFF. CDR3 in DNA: TGCGCCAGCAGCCAAGGGCAGGGAAACACCGGGGAGCTGTTTTTT.

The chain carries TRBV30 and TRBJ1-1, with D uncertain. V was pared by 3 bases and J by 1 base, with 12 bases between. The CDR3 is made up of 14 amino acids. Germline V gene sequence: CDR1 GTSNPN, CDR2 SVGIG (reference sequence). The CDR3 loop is CAWSRTRRNTEAFF. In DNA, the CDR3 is TGTGCCTGGAGCCGGACCCGGCGGAACACTGAAGCTTTCTTT.

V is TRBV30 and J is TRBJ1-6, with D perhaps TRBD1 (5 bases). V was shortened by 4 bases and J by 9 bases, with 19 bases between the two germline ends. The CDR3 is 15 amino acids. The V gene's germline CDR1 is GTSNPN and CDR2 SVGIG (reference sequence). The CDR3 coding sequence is TGTGCCTGGACCGCGGGGGTGCTACTTTCTTCACCCCTCCACTTT. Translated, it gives CAWTAGVLLSSPLHF.

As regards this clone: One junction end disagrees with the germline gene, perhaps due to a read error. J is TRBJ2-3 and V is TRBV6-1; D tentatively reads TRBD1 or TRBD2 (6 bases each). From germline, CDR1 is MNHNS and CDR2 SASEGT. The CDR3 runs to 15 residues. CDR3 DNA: TGTGCCAGCAGAGAAGGGGGACTCACCACAGATACGCAGTATTTT. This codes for CASREGGLTTDTQYF.

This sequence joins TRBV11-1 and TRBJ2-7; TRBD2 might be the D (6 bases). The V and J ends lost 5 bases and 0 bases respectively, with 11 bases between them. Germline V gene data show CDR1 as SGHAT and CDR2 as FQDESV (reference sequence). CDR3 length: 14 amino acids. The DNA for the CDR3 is TGTGCCAGCAGCCTCAGCGGGTTCTCCTACGAGCAGTACTTC. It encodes CASSLSGFSYEQYF.

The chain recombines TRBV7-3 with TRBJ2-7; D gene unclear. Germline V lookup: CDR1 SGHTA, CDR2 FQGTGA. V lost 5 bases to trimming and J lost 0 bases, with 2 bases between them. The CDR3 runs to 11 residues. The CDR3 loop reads CASSLSYEQYF. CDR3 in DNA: TGTGCCAGCAGCCTCTCCTACGAGCAGTACTTC.